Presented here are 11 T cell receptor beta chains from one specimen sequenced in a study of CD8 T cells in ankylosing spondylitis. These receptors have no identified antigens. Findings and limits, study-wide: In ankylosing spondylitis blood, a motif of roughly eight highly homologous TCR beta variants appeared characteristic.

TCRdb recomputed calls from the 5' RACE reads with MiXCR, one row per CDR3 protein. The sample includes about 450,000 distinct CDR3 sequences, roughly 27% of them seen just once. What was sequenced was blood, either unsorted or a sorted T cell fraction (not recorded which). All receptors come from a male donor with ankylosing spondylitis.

CDR3 region: CASSLAVRNNEQFF. The CDR3 bases are TGCGCCAGCAGCTTGGCAGTACGGAACAATGAGCAGTTCTTC. This sequence joins TRBV5-1 and TRBJ2-1; D not resolved. V was trimmed by 0 bases and J by 5 bases, leaving 9 bases between them. This CDR3 has 14 residues. Germline V gives CDR1 SGHRS, CDR2 YFSETQ.

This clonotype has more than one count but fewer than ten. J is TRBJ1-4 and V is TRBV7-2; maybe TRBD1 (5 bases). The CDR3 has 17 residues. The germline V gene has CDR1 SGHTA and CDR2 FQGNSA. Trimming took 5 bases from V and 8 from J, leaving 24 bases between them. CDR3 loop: CASSPQAGYLRGEKLFF. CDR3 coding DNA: TGTGCCAGCAGCCCCCAGGCCGGTTACCTTAGGGGAGAAAAACTGTTTTTT.

Here the CDR3 DNA reads TGTGCCACCACCGGGACTAGCGGGATGAGATACTTC. It encodes CATTGTSGMRYF. This rearrangement joins TRBV10-3 to TRBJ2-5, with 13 bases fitting TRBD2. Per germline, CDR1 ENHRY and CDR2 SYGVKD. Trimming cost V 10 bases and J 14 bases; bases outside gene matches: 10. This CDR3 has 12 amino acids.

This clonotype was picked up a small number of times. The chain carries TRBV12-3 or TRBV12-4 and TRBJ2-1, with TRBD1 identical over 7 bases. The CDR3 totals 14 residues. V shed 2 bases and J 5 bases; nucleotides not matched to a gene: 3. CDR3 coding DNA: TGTGCCAGCAGTTTACGACAGGGAAACAATGAGCAGTTCTTC. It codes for CASSLRQGNNEQFF.

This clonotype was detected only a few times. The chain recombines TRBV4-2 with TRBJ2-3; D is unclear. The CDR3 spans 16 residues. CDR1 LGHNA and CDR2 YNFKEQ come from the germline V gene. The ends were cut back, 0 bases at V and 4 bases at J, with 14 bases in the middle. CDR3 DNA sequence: TGTGCCAGCAGCCAAGATGATCCCTCTGGGGCAGATACGCAGTATTTT. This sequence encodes CASSQDDPSGADTQYF.

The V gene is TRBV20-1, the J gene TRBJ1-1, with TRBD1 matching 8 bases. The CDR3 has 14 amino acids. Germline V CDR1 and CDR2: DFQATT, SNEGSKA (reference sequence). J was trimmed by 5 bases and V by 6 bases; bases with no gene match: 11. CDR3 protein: CSAHGQGQWTEAFF. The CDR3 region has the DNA TGCAGTGCCCACGGACAGGGCCAATGGACTGAAGCTTTCTTT.

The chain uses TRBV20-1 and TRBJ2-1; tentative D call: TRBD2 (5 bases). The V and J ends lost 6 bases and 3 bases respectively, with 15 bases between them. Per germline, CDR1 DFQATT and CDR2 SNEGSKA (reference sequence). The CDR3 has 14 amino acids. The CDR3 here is CSALEGTGYNEQFF. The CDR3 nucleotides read TGCAGTGCCCTCGAGGGAACCGGCTACAATGAGCAGTTCTTC.

The CDR3 nucleotides read TGTGCCAGCAGCTCATACAGCTTCAATCAGCCCCAGCATTTT. This sequence encodes CASSSYSFNQPQHF. The rearrangement links TRBV5-6 to TRBJ1-5; D is undetermined. CDR1 is SGHDT, CDR2 YYEEEE, per germline. V was shortened by 3 bases and J by 3 bases, with 10 bases between the two germline ends. There are 14 residues in the CDR3.

CDR3 DNA: TGCGCCAGCAGCATTGGGGGGACGGTTTCAAGCGAGCAGTACTTC. Amino acids: CASSIGGTVSSEQYF. This sequence joins TRBV5-1 and TRBJ2-7; weak D call: TRBD2 (6 bases). CDR1 is SGHRS, CDR2 YFSETQ, per germline. Trimming removed 4 bases from V and 6 bases from J, with 20 bases in between. The CDR3 extends over 15 amino acids.

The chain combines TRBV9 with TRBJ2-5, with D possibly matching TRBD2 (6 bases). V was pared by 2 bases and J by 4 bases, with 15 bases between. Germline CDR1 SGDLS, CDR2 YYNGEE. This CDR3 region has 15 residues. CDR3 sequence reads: CASSVGGVGGETQYF. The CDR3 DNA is TGTGCCAGCAGCGTTGGAGGCGTGGGGGGAGAGACCCAGTACTTC.

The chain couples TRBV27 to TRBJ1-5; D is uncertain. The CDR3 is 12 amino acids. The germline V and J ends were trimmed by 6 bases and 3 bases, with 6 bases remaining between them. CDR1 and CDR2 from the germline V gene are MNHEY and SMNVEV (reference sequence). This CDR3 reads CASSTYNQPQHF. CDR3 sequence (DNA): TGTGCCAGCAGCACCTACAATCAGCCCCAGCATTTT.